The 27 T cell receptor beta chains below all came from one sample that was sequenced in a study of blood T cell repertoires in COVID-19. Generated by immunoSEQ multiplex PCR, the TCRdb table keeps only in-frame clones and is missing some. The sample has around 60,000 clones; more than 75% are singletons. Specimen: peripheral blood. All receptors derive from a human donor in a cohort sampled during active COVID-19.

The V gene is TRBV20-1, the J gene TRBJ2-7, with D possibly matching TRBD2 (5 bases). The germline V gene encodes CDR1 DFQATT and CDR2 SNEGSKA (reference sequence). Trimming pared 6 bases from V and 7 bases from J, leaving 13 bases between. The CDR3 loop spans 11 amino acids. CDR3 DNA: TGCAGTGCCAACTACGGGGAGGAGCAGTACTTC. It yields the protein CSANYGEEQYF.

This chain links TRBV4-1 with TRBJ2-3; 11 positions match TRBD2. This CDR3 comprises 15 residues. J gave up 4 bases and V 3 bases, and 3 bases lay outside the gene matches. The germline V gene encodes CDR1 MGHRA and CDR2 YSYEKL. CDR3: CASSHLAGGPDTQYF. The CDR3 DNA sequence: TGCGCCAGCAGCCATCTAGCGGGGGGCCCAGATACGCAGTATTTT.

The V call is TRBV19, the J call TRBJ2-4; 9 nucleotides agree with TRBD1. The CDR3 is 14 amino acids. Trimming removed 2 bases from V and 6 bases from J; junction bases left unmatched: 2. CDR1 LNHDA and CDR2 SQIVND come from the germline V gene (reference sequence). In nucleotides, the CDR3 is TGTGCCAGTAGTATAATGGGACAGGGAAACATTCAGTACTTC. The encoded protein is CASSIMGQGNIQYF. Together with reference TRBV19 and TRBJ2-4, the CDR3 gives the full variable domain: DGGITQSPKYLFRKEGQNVTLSCEQNLNHDAMYWYRQDPGQGLRLIYYSQIVNDFQKGDIAEGYSVSREKKESFPLTVTSAQKNPTAFYLCASSIMGQGNIQYFGAGTRLSVL.

CDR3 amino acids: CASSDRLAGEQFF. CDR3 sequence (DNA): TGTGCCAGCAGTGACCGACTAGCGGGCGAGCAGTTCTTC. The genes are TRBV6-4 and TRBJ2-1, with 10 bases lining up with TRBD2. The CDR3 spans 13 residues. Germline V lookup: CDR1 MRHNA, CDR2 SNTAGT. V was clipped by 2 bases and J by 10 bases; unmatched bases: 2.

This sequence joins TRBV15 and TRBJ1-6; 9 bases are a match to TRBD1. Germline assignment: CDR1 LNHNV and CDR2 YYDKDF (reference sequence). CDR3 length equals 18 residues. V was clipped by 2 bases and J by 0 bases; unmatched bases: 5. The CDR3 spells CATSRKGQGSSYNSPLHF. The CDR3 DNA sequence: TGTGCCACCAGCAGAAAGGGACAGGGCAGCTCCTATAATTCACCCCTCCACTTT.

V gene TRBV6-6 combines with J gene TRBJ2-7; D is undetermined. Per the germline V gene, CDR1 is MNHNY and CDR2 is SVGAGI (reference sequence). The CDR3 has 13 residues. Trimming cost V 2 bases and J 3 bases, with 8 bases left between them. CDR3: CASSYTASYEQYF. DNA for the CDR3: TGTGCCAGCAGTTACACAGCCAGCTACGAGCAGTACTTC.

The chain couples TRBV27 to TRBJ1-2; weak D call: TRBD1 (5 bases). Germline V gene sequence: CDR1 MNHEY, CDR2 SMNVEV (reference sequence). V was cut by 2 bases and J by 5 bases, with 9 bases left in between. The CDR3 has 13 amino acids. The CDR3 sequence: CASSLTRQYGYTF. CDR3 coding DNA: TGTGCCAGCAGTTTAACTCGACAGTATGGCTACACCTTC.

The chain employs TRBV7-6 and TRBJ1-1, with D hard to call. V lost 5 bases and J 7 bases, leaving 17 bases between the germline ends. From germline, CDR1 is SGHVS and CDR2 FNYEAQ. The CDR3 consists of 14 residues. For the CDR3, the DNA is TGTGCCAGCAGCCCCCTGTATACAACCAGTGAAGCTTTCTTT. This codes for CASSPLYTTSEAFF.

This sequence joins TRBV4-1 and TRBJ1-1, with D unclear. CDR1 is MGHRA, CDR2 YSYEKL, per germline. This CDR3 is 15 amino acids long. Trimming took 3 bases from V and 1 from J, leaving 12 bases between them. The CDR3: CASSQIHPGNTEAFF. The CDR3 coding sequence is TGCGCCAGCAGCCAGATTCACCCCGGGAACACTGAAGCTTTCTTT.

In this sample, this clone turned up once. This chain uses TRBV19 with TRBJ1-1, with a weak D call TRBD1 (6 bases). CDR3 size: 13 residues. Between the trimmed V and J ends, which lost 9 bases and 4 bases, there was a span of 15 bases. Germline values: CDR1 LNHDA, CDR2 SQIVND (reference sequence). CDR3: CASNLGGLTEAFF. The CDR3, as DNA: TGTGCCAGCAATTTAGGGGGTCTCACTGAAGCTTTCTTT. Using reference TRBV19 and TRBJ1-1 for the parts outside the CDR3, the full variable domain is DGGITQSPKYLFRKEGQNVTLSCEQNLNHDAMYWYRQDPGQGLRLIYYSQIVNDFQKGDIAEGYSVSREKKESFPLTVTSAQKNPTAFYLCASNLGGLTEAFFGQGTRLTVV.

This rearrangement joins TRBV3-1 (or the pseudogene TRBV3-2) to TRBJ2-1, with D uncertain. This CDR3 contains 16 residues. Trimming pared 1 base from V and 0 bases from J, leaving 10 bases between. Germline values: CDR1 LGHDT, CDR2 YNNKEL (reference sequence). The CDR3 nucleotides read TGTGCCAGCAGCCAAGGACATTTGAGCTCCTACAATGAGCAGTTCTTC. It translates to CASSQGHLSSYNEQFF.

This chain joins TRBV6-6 and TRBJ2-3; D is undetermined. V gave up 6 bases and J gave up 4 bases, with 5 bases separating them. Germline V lookup: CDR1 MNHNY, CDR2 SVGAGI (reference sequence). The CDR3 consists of 11 residues. The CDR3 sequence is CASRSADTQYF. As DNA, the CDR3 is TGTGCCAGCAGATCGGCAGATACGCAGTATTTT.

The chain is built from TRBV7-9 and TRBJ2-3, with D uncertain. CDR1 SEHNR and CDR2 FQNEAQ come from the germline V gene (reference sequence). CDR3 length equals 14 residues. The V and J ends lost 2 bases and 0 bases respectively, with 6 bases between them. CDR3 residues: CASSLSTSTDTQYF. DNA for the CDR3: TGTGCCAGCAGCTTATCTACTAGCACAGATACGCAGTATTTT.

The gene calls are TRBV7-3 and TRBJ2-2; no clear D gene. Germline V gene lookup returns CDR1 SGHTA and CDR2 FQGTGA. The V gene lost 5 bases and the J gene lost 4 bases, with 11 bases spanning the gap. This CDR3 comprises 14 residues. Written as DNA, the CDR3 is TGTGCCAGCAGCCGAAAGGCAGGCACCGGGGAGCTGTTTTTT. Its translation is CASSRKAGTGELFF.

The chain couples TRBV11-2 to TRBJ1-1; 8 bases agree with TRBD1. V lost 6 bases, J lost 5 bases, and 5 bases stayed unmatched. This CDR3 contains 13 residues. From germline, CDR1 is SGHAT and CDR2 FQNNGV. The CDR3 protein is CASRGGQVTEAFF. Written as DNA, the CDR3 is TGTGCCAGCAGGGGGGGACAGGTAACTGAAGCTTTCTTT. Full variable domain (missing parts from reference TRBV11-2 and TRBJ1-1): EAGVAQSPRYKIIEKRQSVAFWCNPISGHATLYWYQQILGQGPKLLIQFQNNGVVDDSQLPKDRFSAERLKGVDSTLKIQPAKLEDSAVYLCASRGGQVTEAFFGQGTRLTVV.

This clone was seen a single time. The chain carries TRBV12-5 and TRBJ1-5; 11 positions match TRBD1. The CDR3 runs to 16 residues. Trimming at V came to 0 bases and at J to 9 bases, leaving 7 bases not matched to a gene. From germline, CDR1 is LGHNT and CDR2 FRNRAP. The CDR3 reads CASGLVGQGALAPQHF. The CDR3 coding sequence is TGTGCTAGTGGTTTGGTAGGACAGGGGGCGTTGGCGCCCCAGCATTTT.

The gene calls are TRBV30 and TRBJ2-3; the D gene is possibly TRBD1 (6 bases). V lost 1 base and J lost 6, with 14 bases in between. This CDR3 has 14 amino acids. CDR1 is GTSNPN and CDR2 is SVGIG in the germline V gene (reference sequence). CDR3 sequence: CAWSATGNLDTQYF. The CDR3 coding sequence is TGTGCCTGGAGTGCTACAGGGAATCTGGATACGCAGTATTTT. The complete variable domain, with remaining parts taken from reference TRBV30 and TRBJ2-3, reads SQTIHQWPATLVQPVGSPLSLECTVEGTSNPNLYWYRQAAGRGLQLLFYSVGIGQISSEVPQNLSASRPQDRQFILSSKKLLLSDSGFYLCAWSATGNLDTQYFGPGTRLTVL.

This chain joins TRBV28 and TRBJ1-2; D unclear. The length of the CDR3 is 11 residues. V was clipped by 3 bases and J by 7 bases, with 6 bases between them. Germline values: CDR1 MDHEN, CDR2 SYDVKM. The CDR3 DNA sequence: TGTGCCAGCAGTTTGCGGCTTGGCTACACCTTC. The encoded protein is CASSLRLGYTF.

This clone was detected only a few times. V usage is TRBV7-9 and J usage is TRBJ1-1; 9 bases line up with TRBD1. Trimming cost V 5 bases and J 2 bases; bases outside gene matches: 12. Germline V gene lookup returns CDR1 SEHNR and CDR2 FQNEAQ (reference sequence). The CDR3 spans 17 residues. The DNA for the CDR3 is TGTGCCAGCAGCCCTCAACCGGGACAGGGATTAAACACTGAAGCTTTCTTT. Its translation: CASSPQPGQGLNTEAFF.

The genes are TRBV18 and TRBJ1-6; 7 positions match TRBD1. Per germline, CDR1 KGHSH and CDR2 LQKENI. CDR3 length: 17 amino acids. V shed 3 bases and J 11 bases; nucleotides not matched to a gene: 16. The DNA for the CDR3 is TGTGCCAGCTCACCGACTACGGGACAGTGGAAGATTGCACCCCTCCACTTT. This codes for CASSPTTGQWKIAPLHF. Full variable domain (remainder filled in from reference TRBV18 and TRBJ1-6): NAGVMQNPRHLVRRRGQEARLRCSPMKGHSHVYWYRQLPEEGLKFMVYLQKENIIDESGMPKERFSAEFPKEGPSILRIQQVVRGDSAAYFCASSPTTGQWKIAPLHFGNGTRLTVT.

The chain is built from TRBV28 and TRBJ1-3; D call uncertain. Germline loops: CDR1 MDHEN, CDR2 SYDVKM. Trimming took 7 bases from V and 4 from J, leaving 14 bases between them. The CDR3 is made up of 14 amino acids. CDR3 bases: TGTGCCAGCAAGGAAAGCGAGAAGGGAAACACCATATATTTT. It is translated as CASKESEKGNTIYF.

J is TRBJ2-7 and V is TRBV7-8, with 11 nucleotides matching TRBD2. With V trimmed by 8 bases and J by 1 base, 4 bases remained unmatched. The CDR3 loop spans 14 amino acids. CDR1 and CDR2 (germline): SGHVS, FQNEAQ. The DNA for the CDR3 is TGTGCCAGCTCCGGGACTAGCGGATCCTACGAGCAGTACTTC. Translated, it gives CASSGTSGSYEQYF. The whole variable domain, remainder taken from reference TRBV7-8 and TRBJ2-7, is GAGVSQSPRYKVAKRGQDVALRCDPISGHVSLFWYQQALGQGPEFLTYFQNEAQLDKSGLPSDRFFAERPEGSVSTLKIQRTQQEDSAVYLCASSGTSGSYEQYFGPGTRLTVT.

The chain joins TRBV5-6 to TRBJ1-2, with TRBD1 as a possible D gene (5 bases). The CDR3 is made up of 13 amino acids. The germline V gene encodes CDR1 SGHDT and CDR2 YYEEEE. Trimming shortened V by 2 bases and J by 7 bases, and 12 bases separated the two germline ends. CDR3 region: CASSFPQGPGYTF. For the CDR3, the DNA is TGTGCCAGCAGCTTCCCGCAGGGTCCTGGCTACACCTTC.

The J gene is TRBJ2-7, the V gene TRBV6-2 or TRBV6-3, with 8 bases aligning to TRBD1. Looked up from germline, CDR1 is MNHEY and CDR2 is SVGEGT. CDR3 length: 15 amino acids. The V and J ends lost 2 bases and 1 base, in that order; junction bases with no gene match: 4. In nucleotides, the CDR3 is TGTGCCAGCAGTTACGGGGGACAGGCTTCCTACGAGCAGTACTTC. It specifies CASSYGGQASYEQYF.

This clone was counted between two and nine times. This chain connects TRBV27 to TRBJ2-7; D call uncertain. Germline CDR1 MNHEY, CDR2 SMNVEV (reference sequence). Trimming pared 0 bases from V and 2 bases from J, leaving 8 bases between. The CDR3 is 14 amino acids. The CDR3 region is CASSLSHRTYEQYF. The CDR3 DNA reads as TGTGCCAGCAGTTTATCCCACAGAACCTACGAGCAGTACTTC.

The chain recombines TRBV6-5 with TRBJ2-7; the D gene is possibly TRBD1 (5 bases). V was trimmed by 2 bases and J by 6 bases, leaving 14 bases between them. The CDR3 spans 14 residues. Germline assignment: CDR1 MNHEY and CDR2 SVGAGI. As DNA, the CDR3 is TGTGCCAGCAGTTACCAGGGTGGCCCAGGCGAGCAGTACTTC. Its translation is CASSYQGGPGEQYF.

This clone was observed a few times. The rearrangement uses TRBV11-2 and TRBJ2-7; TRBD2 agrees at 8 bases. J gave up 0 bases and V 5 bases, and 9 bases lay outside the gene matches. Per germline, CDR1 SGHAT and CDR2 FQNNGV. The CDR3 extends over 16 amino acids. The CDR3 DNA reads as TGTGCCAGCAGCGGGAAAAGCGGGGGTCGCTCCTACGAGCAGTACTTC. Its translation: CASSGKSGGRSYEQYF.